This T cell receptor beta chain is drawn from a study of cytomegalovirus exposure and HLA in healthy donors. Study information: HLA-typed donors were the source of roughly 85 million unique TCRs held in an early data release.

This CDR3 is built from 17 residues. CDR1 is MNHNS and CDR2 is SASEGT in the germline V gene. V was pared by 1 base and J by 0 bases, with 15 bases between. About this clone: As yet, its antigen is unknown.

The PCR made use of 60 Vbeta and 13 Jbeta primers. Profiled with immunoSEQ multiplex PCR; TCRdb holds only in-frame clones, not every one. This table holds some 150,000 clones, approximately 74% found once. Study results and caveats: Indistinguishable V segments such as TRBV6-2 and TRBV6-3 were excluded. When analyzed later, the rates of TCR association showed variation by HLA locus, with DRB1 the most and HLA-C the fewest. Prior analysis indicated that the majority of TCR beta V segments exhibited productivity approximately 90% or approximately 30% of the time.

This sequence was found in a man aged 18 to 29 in good health and CMV-seronegative. The sequenced material came from PBMCs. V and J are TRBV6-1 and TRBJ1-1; D perhaps matches TRBD1 (6 bases). The CDR3 nucleotides are TGTGCCAGCAGTGAAGTGGACAGTGCCTCAATGAACACTGAAGCTTTCTTT. This encodes CASSEVDSASMNTEAFF.